A selection of T cell receptor beta chains follows, all from one sample in a study of monozygotic twins with cystic fibrosis. The protocol was immunoSEQ multiplex PCR, while the TCRdb copy is restricted to in-frame clones and leaves out a portion. The sample holds about 9,600 clones, about nine tenths seen once. Material: blood. Receptor source: a boy aged 2-9 years with cystic fibrosis. CDR3s include the opening cysteine and the closing phenylalanine or tryptophan. A D gene is named only where the DNA matches it firmly. Some rows have no size entry. The others give once, few or many, or a class for an expanded clone.

D gene	V gene	clone size	J gene	CDR3 protein	CDR3 DNA
TRBD1	TRBV5-4	NA	TRBJ2-7	CASSFELGPRDSTYEQYF	TGTGCCAGCAGCTTCGAGTTAGGGCCCCGGGACAGTACCTACGAGCAGTACTTC
TRBD2	TRBV7-3	NA	TRBJ2-3	CASSLMTSGGTDTQYF	TGTGCCAGCAGCTTAATGACTAGCGGGGGGACAGATACGCAGTATTTT
NA	TRBV6-5	NA	TRBJ1-1	CASGRENTEAFF	TGTGCCAGCGGGAGGGAGAACACTGAAGCTTTCTTT
NA	TRBV5-1	NA	TRBJ1-1	CASSSEVRASNTEAFF	TGCGCCAGCAGCTCTGAGGTCAGGGCTTCGAACACTGAAGCTTTCTTT
NA	TRBV4-1	few	TRBJ1-2	CASSKAEENYGYTF	TGCGCCAGCAGCAAAGCGGAAGAGAACTATGGCTACACCTTC
TRBD1	TRBV10-3	NA	TRBJ1-3	CAISRGQGSGNTIYF	TGTGCCATCAGTAGGGGACAGGGGTCTGGAAACACCATATATTTT
NA	TRBV4-2	NA	TRBJ2-1	CASSQEPSSYNEQFF	TGTGCCAGCAGCCAAGAGCCGAGCTCCTACAATGAGCAGTTCTTC
NA	TRBV5-4	NA	TRBJ2-5	CASSPNQETQYF	TGTGCCAGCAGCCCGAACCAAGAGACCCAGTACTTC
NA	TRBV19	NA	TRBJ2-7	CASSITHREVYEQYF	TGTGCCAGTAGTATTACGCACAGGGAGGTCTACGAGCAGTACTTC
NA	TRBV11-2	NA	TRBJ1-6	CASSLGGNLSPLHF	TGTGCCAGCAGCCTCGGGGGAAACCTCTCACCCCTCCACTTT
NA	TRBV6-1	NA	TRBJ2-5	CASTPSVTYQETQYF	TGTGCCAGCACTCCCTCGGTTACGTACCAAGAGACCCAGTACTTC
TRBD1	TRBV6-1	NA	TRBJ1-1	CASSETLGWDRDTEAFF	TGTGCCAGCAGTGAAACTCTCGGTTGGGACAGGGACACTGAAGCTTTCTTT
TRBD2	TRBV4-3	once	TRBJ2-5	CASSRGSGGGRETQYF	TGCGCCAGCAGCCGCGGTAGCGGGGGGGGGAGGGAGACCCAGTACTTC
TRBD2	TRBV9	NA	TRBJ2-1	CASSGKQGLAYNEQFF	TGTGCCAGCAGCGGCAAGCAGGGACTAGCCTACAATGAGCAGTTCTTC
TRBD1	TRBV6-5	NA	TRBJ1-1	CASTQTGADTEAFF	TGTGCCAGCACTCAGACAGGGGCGGACACTGAAGCTTTCTTT
NA	TRBV6-4	NA	TRBJ2-3	CASSVQAHTDTQYF	TGTGCCAGCAGTGTGCAGGCACACACAGATACGCAGTATTTT
TRBD2	TRBV30	NA	TRBJ2-1	CAWSVELAGAYNEQFF	TGTGCCTGGAGTGTGGAGCTAGCGGGGGCCTACAATGAGCAGTTCTTC
TRBD1	TRBV4-1	NA	TRBJ1-1	CASSQQGASNTEAFF	TGCGCCAGCAGCCAACAGGGGGCTTCGAACACTGAAGCTTTCTTT
NA	TRBV5-1	NA	TRBJ2-1	CASSSGLTNEQFF	TGCGCCAGCAGCTCGGGACTTACTAATGAGCAGTTCTTC
NA	TRBV5-8	NA	TRBJ1-1	CASSPGFTEAFF	TGTGCCAGCAGCCCGGGCTTTACTGAAGCTTTCTTT
NA	TRBV7-2	NA	TRBJ1-2	CASSLVVTEGDYGYTF	TGTGCCAGCAGCTTAGTAGTGACAGAGGGTGACTATGGCTACACCTTC
NA	TRBV6-4	NA	TRBJ2-2	CASSLEQLAGELFF	TGTGCCAGCAGCCTAGAGCAGCTGGCCGGGGAGCTGTTTTTT
TRBD2	TRBV5-4	NA	TRBJ2-2	CASSIGTSYTGELFF	TGTGCCAGCAGCATCGGGACTAGTTACACCGGGGAGCTGTTTTTT
NA	TRBV7-3	few	TRBJ1-2	CASSLTPQYGYTF	TGTGCCAGCAGCTTAACTCCCCAGTATGGCTACACCTTC
TRBD2	TRBV6-5	NA	TRBJ2-5	CASSLGLAETQYF	TGTGCCAGCAGTTTGGGACTAGCGGAGACCCAGTACTTC
TRBD1	TRBV5-4	NA	TRBJ2-1	CASSSPGQSRYEQFF	TGTGCCAGCAGCTCTCCGGGACAGAGTCGATATGAGCAGTTCTTC
NA	TRBV9	once	TRBJ1-1	CASSPSTGEAFF	TGTGCCAGCAGCCCATCGACAGGTGAAGCTTTCTTT
NA	TRBV13	NA	TRBJ1-2	CASSLGLSGAGGYTF	TGTGCCAGCAGCTTAGGCCTGTCAGGGGCCGGTGGCTACACCTTC
NA	TRBV13	once	TRBJ1-6	CASSSRLSEHNSPLHF	TGTGCCAGCAGCTCCCGTCTTTCGGAACATAATTCACCCCTCCACTTT
TRBD2	TRBV9	NA	TRBJ2-5	CASSARLAQETQYF	TGTGCCAGCAGCGCCAGACTAGCCCAGGAGACCCAGTACTTC
TRBD1	TRBV29-1	NA	TRBJ2-5	CSVSLRDSRLETQYF	TGCAGCGTTTCCCTCCGGGACAGTAGGTTGGAGACCCAGTACTTC
NA	TRBV11-3	NA	TRBJ2-3	CASSLGGGLDTQYF	TGTGCCAGCAGCTTGGGGGGGGGCTTAGATACGCAGTATTTT
NA	TRBV19	few	TRBJ1-3	CASSIDSEISGNTIYF	TGTGCCAGTAGTATCGACTCCGAAATCTCTGGAAACACCATATATTTT
NA	TRBV7-3	NA	TRBJ2-3	CASSSPPDTQYF	TGTGCCAGCAGCTCCCCCCCAGATACGCAGTATTTT
TRBD1	TRBV9	NA	TRBJ1-2	CASRQGYGYTF	TGTGCCAGCAGACAGGGGTATGGCTACACCTTC
TRBD1	TRBV18	NA	TRBJ1-6	CASSPGQAVHSPLHF	TGTGCCAGCTCACCCGGACAGGCTGTACATTCACCCCTCCACTTT
TRBD1	TRBV2	few	TRBJ1-6	CASSGQGKNSPLHF	TGTGCCAGCAGTGGACAGGGGAAAAATTCACCCCTCCACTTT
NA	TRBV5-6	once	TRBJ2-3	CASSLNTDTQYF	TGTGCCAGCAGCTTAAACACAGATACGCAGTATTTT
TRBD2	TRBV2	NA	TRBJ2-5	CASSEGSGGAFGLETQYF	TGTGCCAGCAGTGAAGGTAGCGGGGGGGCTTTCGGTCTGGAGACCCAGTACTTC
NA	TRBV9	NA	TRBJ1-4	CASSVALTVNEKLFF	TGTGCCAGCAGCGTAGCCCTGACGGTGAATGAAAAACTGTTTTTT
NA	TRBV5-1	once	TRBJ1-2	CASSLGQLDYGYTF	TGCGCCAGCAGCTTGGGGCAGCTCGACTATGGCTACACCTTC
NA	TRBV11-2	NA	TRBJ1-2	CASSRTSNYGYTF	TGTGCCAGCAGCCGGACATCGAACTATGGCTACACCTTC
NA	TRBV5-1	once	TRBJ2-7	CASSLGLSSYEQYF	TGCGCCAGCAGCTTGGGGCTAAGCTCCTACGAGCAGTACTTC
TRBD2	TRBV7-2	NA	TRBJ2-4	CASSSSLAGGRYF	TGTGCCAGCAGCTCCTCTCTAGCGGGGGGGAGGTACTTC
TRBD1	TRBV2	NA	TRBJ1-2	CASRTGVYGYTF	TGTGCCAGCAGGACAGGGGTTTATGGCTACACCTTC
TRBD1	TRBV6-5	NA	TRBJ1-1	CASSPDRSWTEAFF	TGTGCCAGCAGCCCGGACAGGAGTTGGACTGAAGCTTTCTTT
NA	TRBV4-3	once	TRBJ1-5	CASSQDHGTNQPQHF	TGCGCCAGCAGCCAAGATCACGGGACCAATCAGCCCCAGCATTTT
NA	TRBV7-6	NA	TRBJ2-6	CASSPLPGAGANVLTF	TGTGCCAGCAGCCCCCTACCCGGGGCTGGGGCCAACGTCCTGACTTTC
TRBD1	TRBV7-9	NA	TRBJ1-1	CASSQQGWGNTEAFF	TGTGCCAGCAGCCAACAGGGGTGGGGAAACACTGAAGCTTTCTTT
TRBD1	TRBV5-1	NA	TRBJ1-6	CASTLHGQGGSPLHF	TGCGCCAGCACCCTACACGGACAGGGAGGATCACCCCTCCACTTT
TRBD1	TRBV19	few	TRBJ1-2	CASSPRDRVNYGYTF	TGTGCCAGTAGTCCCCGGGACAGGGTAAACTATGGCTACACCTTC
NA	TRBV4-3	NA	TRBJ2-6	CASSQGPGTSGANVLTF	TGCGCCAGCAGCCAAGGGCCAGGCACCTCTGGGGCCAACGTCCTGACTTTC